This TCR beta chain was captured by sequencing in a study of Ad26.COV2.S vaccination and SARS-CoV-2 variants. Study-wide background: Ad26.COV2.S given intramuscularly, once or twice 56 days apart.

Clones were read by immunoSEQ multiplex PCR, and TCRdb kept only the in-frame ones, dropping some. The table has hundreds of thousands of clones, around 89% seen once. Described treatment: roughly 20 received Ad26.COV2.S at low or high dose, single or two shots; about 5 received placebo; per-sample allocation not given. The study sampled participants on day 63 after the first vaccine or placebo injection. A Boston donor was an adult aged 18-55 years. An Ad26 vector expressing Wuhan-strain SARS-CoV-2 spike constituted the vaccine. Overall study results and limits: Vaccine recipients surpassed placebo recipients in spike-specific TCR breadth.

V dropped 2 bases and J dropped 6; count of bases not matched to a gene: 3. The CDR3 runs to 13 residues. Notes on this clone: Its matching antigen is unknown.

V and J are TRBV12-3 or TRBV12-4 and TRBJ2-7; TRBD2 matches at 8 bases. The clonotype comes from a person aged 18-65 years who received the Ad26.COV2.S COVID-19 vaccine or a placebo. The sample here was peripheral blood, taken in a trial of Ad26.COV2.S vaccine versus placebo. The CDR3 DNA sequence: TGTGCCAGCAGTTTAAGCCTAGCGGGCGAGCAGTACTTC. It yields the protein CASSLSLAGEQYF.